This T cell receptor (beta chain) was observed in a study of PD-1 blockade in classical Hodgkin lymphoma. Findings and caveats of the study: Baseline diversity resembling that of newly diagnosed patients was seen in complete responders. The authors have not defined what causes the repertoire differences, possibly disease activity or prior therapy. Healthy donors were reported to have higher baseline TCR diversity than newly diagnosed patients. In CD4+ cells, TCR diversity went up significantly by C4D1, but in CD8+ cells it did not.

Each and every patient relapsed after autologous stem cell transplantation, and patients got differing brentuximab vedotin exposure. Generated by immunoSEQ multiplex PCR, the TCRdb table keeps only in-frame clones and is missing some. The table shows some 40,000 clones, with approximately 70% occurring only once. CDR3 length: 14 amino acids. Trimming stripped 6 bases from V and 3 bases from J, with 9 bases between. CDR1 and CDR2 (germline): MNHEY, SVGAGI. On this clone itself: Its matching antigen is unknown.

The specimen comprised peripheral blood mononuclear cells (PBMCs), sampled before the second cycle of nivolumab. The receptor's source is a human donor with classical Hodgkin lymphoma. The chain couples TRBV6-5 to TRBJ2-6; no reliable D call. CDR3 DNA: TGTGCCAGCAGCCCGTTGGGTGGGGCCAACGTCCTGACTTTC. Protein sequence: CASSPLGGANVLTF.